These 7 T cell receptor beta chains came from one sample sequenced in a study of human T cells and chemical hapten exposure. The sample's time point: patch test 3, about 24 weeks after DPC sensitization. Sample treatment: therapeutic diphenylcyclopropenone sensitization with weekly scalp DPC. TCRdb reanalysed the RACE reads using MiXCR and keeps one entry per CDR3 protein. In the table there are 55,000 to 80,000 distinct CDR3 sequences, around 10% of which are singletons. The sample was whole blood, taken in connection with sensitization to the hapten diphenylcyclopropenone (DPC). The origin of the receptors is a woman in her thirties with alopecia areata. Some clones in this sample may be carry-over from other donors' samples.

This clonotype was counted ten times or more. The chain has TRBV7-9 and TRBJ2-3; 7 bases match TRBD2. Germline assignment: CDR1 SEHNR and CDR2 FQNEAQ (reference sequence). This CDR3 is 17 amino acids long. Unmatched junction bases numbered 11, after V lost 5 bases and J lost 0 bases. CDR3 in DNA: TGTGCCAGCAGCGCGCACGGGGGGACGGGGAGCACAGATACGCAGTATTTT. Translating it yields CASSAHGGTGSTDTQYF.

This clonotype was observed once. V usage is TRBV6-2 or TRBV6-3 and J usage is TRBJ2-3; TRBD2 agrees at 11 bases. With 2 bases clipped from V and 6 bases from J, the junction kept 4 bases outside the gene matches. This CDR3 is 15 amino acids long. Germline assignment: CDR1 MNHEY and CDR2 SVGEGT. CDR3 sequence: CASSYLAGGADTQYF. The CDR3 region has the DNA TGTGCCAGCAGTTACCTAGCGGGAGGAGCGGATACGCAGTATTTT.

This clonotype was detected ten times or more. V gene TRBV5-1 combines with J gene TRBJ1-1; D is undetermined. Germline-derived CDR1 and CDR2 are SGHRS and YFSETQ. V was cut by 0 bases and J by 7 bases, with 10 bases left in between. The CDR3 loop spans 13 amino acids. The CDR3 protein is CASSLDEVSEAFF. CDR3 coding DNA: TGCGCCAGCAGCTTGGATGAGGTGAGTGAAGCTTTCTTT.

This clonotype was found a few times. For the CDR3, the DNA is TGTGCCAGCAGTCTAGCGGGAGGGACCTCCTACAATGAGCAGTTCTTC. This codes for CASSLAGGTSYNEQFF. The V call is TRBV6-2 or TRBV6-3, the J call TRBJ2-1; 12 bases are shared with TRBD2. This CDR3 is 16 amino acids long. Germline CDR1 and CDR2: MNHEY and SVGEGT. V trimming: 5 bases; J trimming: 0 bases; junction bases outside the gene matches: 2.

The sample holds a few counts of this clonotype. CDR3: CASSLGDTGELFF. The CDR3 DNA reads TGTGCCAGCAGCTTGGGAGACACCGGGGAGCTGTTTTTT. The chain joins TRBV5-4 to TRBJ2-2; D gene unclear. Germline lookup yields CDR1 SGHNT and CDR2 YYREEE (reference sequence). The V end was cut by 0 bases, the J end by 3 bases, with 3 bases between. CDR3 size: 13 residues.

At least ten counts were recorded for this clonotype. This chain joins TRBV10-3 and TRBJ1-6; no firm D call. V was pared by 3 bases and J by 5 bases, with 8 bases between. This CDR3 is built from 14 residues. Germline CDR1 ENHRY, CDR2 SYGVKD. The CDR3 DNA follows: TGTGCCATCAGTGATCCGGGTAATAATTCACCCCTCCACTTT. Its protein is CAISDPGNNSPLHF.

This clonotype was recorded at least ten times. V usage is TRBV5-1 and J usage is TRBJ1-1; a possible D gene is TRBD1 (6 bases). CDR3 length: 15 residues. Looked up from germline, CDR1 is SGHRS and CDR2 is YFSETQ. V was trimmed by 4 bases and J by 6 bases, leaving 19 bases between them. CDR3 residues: CASSAIQGPLSEAFF. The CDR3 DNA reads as TGCGCCAGCAGCGCCATTCAGGGGCCCCTCTCTGAAGCTTTCTTT.